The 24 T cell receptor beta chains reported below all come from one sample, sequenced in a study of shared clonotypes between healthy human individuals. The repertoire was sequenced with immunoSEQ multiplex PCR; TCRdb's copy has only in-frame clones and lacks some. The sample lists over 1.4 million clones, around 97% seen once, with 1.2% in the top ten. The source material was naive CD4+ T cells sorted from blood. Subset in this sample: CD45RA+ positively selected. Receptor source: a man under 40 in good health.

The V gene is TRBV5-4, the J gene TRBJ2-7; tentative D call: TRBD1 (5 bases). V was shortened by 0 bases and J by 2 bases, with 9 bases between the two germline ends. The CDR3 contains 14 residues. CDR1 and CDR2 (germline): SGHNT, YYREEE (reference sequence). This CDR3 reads CASSLARAPYEQYF. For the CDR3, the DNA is TGTGCCAGCAGCTTGGCCAGGGCTCCCTACGAGCAGTACTTC.

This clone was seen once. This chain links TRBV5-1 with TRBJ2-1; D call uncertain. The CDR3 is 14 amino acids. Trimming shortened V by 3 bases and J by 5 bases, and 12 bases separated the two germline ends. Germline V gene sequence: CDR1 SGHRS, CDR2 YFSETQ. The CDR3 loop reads CASSSLRINNEQFF. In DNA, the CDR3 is TGCGCCAGCAGCTCCCTGCGTATAAACAATGAGCAGTTCTTC.

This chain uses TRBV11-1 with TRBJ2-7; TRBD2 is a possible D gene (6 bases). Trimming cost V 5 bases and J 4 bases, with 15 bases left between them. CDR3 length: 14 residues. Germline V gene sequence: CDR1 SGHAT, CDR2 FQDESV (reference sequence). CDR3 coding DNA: TGTGCCAGCAGCCCGAAACATAGCGGTTACGAGCAGTACTTC. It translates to CASSPKHSGYEQYF.

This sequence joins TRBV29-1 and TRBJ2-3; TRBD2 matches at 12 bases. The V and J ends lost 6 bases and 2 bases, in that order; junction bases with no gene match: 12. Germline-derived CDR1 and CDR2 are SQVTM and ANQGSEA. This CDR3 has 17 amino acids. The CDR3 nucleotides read TGCAGCGTGGGGGCTAGCGGGAGGGCCCTTCTCACAGATACGCAGTATTTT. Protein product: CSVGASGRALLTDTQYF.

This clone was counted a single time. CDR3 coding DNA: TGCGCCAGCAGCCCGGGACTAGCGGTGACAAATGAGCAGTTCTTC. Translated, it gives CASSPGLAVTNEQFF. The chain has TRBV5-1 and TRBJ2-1, with 11 bases aligning to TRBD2. Germline-derived CDR1 and CDR2 are SGHRS and YFSETQ. J gave up 7 bases and V 4 bases, and 7 bases lay outside the gene matches. CDR3 size: 15 residues. The full variable domain, in which reference TRBV5-1 and TRBJ2-1 provide the parts outside the CDR3, is KAGVTQTPRYLIKTRGQQVTLSCSPISGHRSVSWYQQTPGQGLQFLFEYFSETQRNKGNFPGRFSGRQFSNSRSEMNVSTLELGDSALYLCASSPGLAVTNEQFFGPGTRLTVL.

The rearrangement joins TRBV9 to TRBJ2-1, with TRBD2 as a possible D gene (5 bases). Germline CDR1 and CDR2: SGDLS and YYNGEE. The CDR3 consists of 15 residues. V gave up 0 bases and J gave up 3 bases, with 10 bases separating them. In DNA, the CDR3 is TGTGCCAGCAGCGTAGGGACTCAAGTCTACAATGAGCAGTTCTTC. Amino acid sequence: CASSVGTQVYNEQFF.

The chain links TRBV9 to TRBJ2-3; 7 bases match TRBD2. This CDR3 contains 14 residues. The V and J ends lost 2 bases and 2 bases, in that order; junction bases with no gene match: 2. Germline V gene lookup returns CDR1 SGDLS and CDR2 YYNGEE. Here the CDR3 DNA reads TGTGCCAGCAGCGTCAGCGGGGTCACAGATACGCAGTATTTT. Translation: CASSVSGVTDTQYF.

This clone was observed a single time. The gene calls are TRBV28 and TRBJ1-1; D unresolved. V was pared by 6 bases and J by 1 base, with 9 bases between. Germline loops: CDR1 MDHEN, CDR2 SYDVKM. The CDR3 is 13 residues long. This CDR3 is CASRPTANTEAFF. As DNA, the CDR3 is TGTGCCAGCAGACCTACAGCGAACACTGAAGCTTTCTTT.

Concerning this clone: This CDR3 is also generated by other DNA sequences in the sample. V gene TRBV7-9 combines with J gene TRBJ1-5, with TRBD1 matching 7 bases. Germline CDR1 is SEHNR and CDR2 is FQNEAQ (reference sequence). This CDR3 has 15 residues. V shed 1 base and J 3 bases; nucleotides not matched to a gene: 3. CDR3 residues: CASSLGTGHNQPQHF. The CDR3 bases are TGTGCCAGCAGCTTAGGGACAGGACACAATCAGCCCCAGCATTTT.

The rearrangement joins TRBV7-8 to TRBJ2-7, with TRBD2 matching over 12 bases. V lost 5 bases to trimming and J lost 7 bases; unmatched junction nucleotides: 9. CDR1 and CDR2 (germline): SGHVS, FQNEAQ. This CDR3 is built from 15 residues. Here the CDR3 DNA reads TGTGCCAGCAGCCCTAGACTAGCGGGAGATGGGGAGCAGTACTTC. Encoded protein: CASSPRLAGDGEQYF. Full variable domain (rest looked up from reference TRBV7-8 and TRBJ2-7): GAGVSQSPRYKVAKRGQDVALRCDPISGHVSLFWYQQALGQGPEFLTYFQNEAQLDKSGLPSDRFFAERPEGSVSTLKIQRTQQEDSAVYLCASSPRLAGDGEQYFGPGTRLTVT.

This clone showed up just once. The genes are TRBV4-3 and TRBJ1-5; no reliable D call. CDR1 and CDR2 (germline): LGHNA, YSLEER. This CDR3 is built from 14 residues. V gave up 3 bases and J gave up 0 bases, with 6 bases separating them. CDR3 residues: CASSQEYSNQPQHF. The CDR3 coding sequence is TGCGCCAGCAGCCAGGAGTATAGCAATCAGCCCCAGCATTTT.

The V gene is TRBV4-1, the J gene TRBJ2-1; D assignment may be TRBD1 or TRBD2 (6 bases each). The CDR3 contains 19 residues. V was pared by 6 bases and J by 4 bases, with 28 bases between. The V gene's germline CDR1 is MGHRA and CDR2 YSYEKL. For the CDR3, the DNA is TGCGCCAGCAGGCCCTACGGGGGCCCGGGAGCGGAGAAATACAATGAGCAGTTCTTC. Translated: CASRPYGGPGAEKYNEQFF.

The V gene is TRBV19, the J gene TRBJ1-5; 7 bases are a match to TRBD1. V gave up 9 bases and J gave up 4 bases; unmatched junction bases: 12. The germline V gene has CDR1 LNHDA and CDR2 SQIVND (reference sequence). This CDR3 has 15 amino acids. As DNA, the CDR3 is TGTGCCAGCCTCGGGACAGCAAAGTCGAATCAGCCCCAGCATTTT. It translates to CASLGTAKSNQPQHF.

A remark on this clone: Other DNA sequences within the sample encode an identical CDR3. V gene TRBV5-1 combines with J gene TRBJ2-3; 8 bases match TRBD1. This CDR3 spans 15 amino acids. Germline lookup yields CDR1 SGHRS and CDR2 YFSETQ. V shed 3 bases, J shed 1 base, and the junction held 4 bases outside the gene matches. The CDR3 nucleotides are TGCGCCAGCAGCTCCGGACAGGGCGGCACAGATACGCAGTATTTT. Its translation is CASSSGQGGTDTQYF.

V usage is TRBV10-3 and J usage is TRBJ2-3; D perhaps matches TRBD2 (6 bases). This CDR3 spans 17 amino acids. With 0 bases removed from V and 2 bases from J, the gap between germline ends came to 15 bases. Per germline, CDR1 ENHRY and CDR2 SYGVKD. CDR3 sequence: CAISESIAGRLTDTQYF. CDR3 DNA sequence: TGTGCCATCAGTGAGTCGATTGCGGGACGTCTCACAGATACGCAGTATTTT.

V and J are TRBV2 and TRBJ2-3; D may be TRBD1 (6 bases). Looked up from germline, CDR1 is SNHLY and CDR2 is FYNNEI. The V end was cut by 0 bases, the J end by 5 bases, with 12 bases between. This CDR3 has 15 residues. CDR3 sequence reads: CASSEALGGQDTQYF. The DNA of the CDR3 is TGTGCCAGCAGTGAAGCATTAGGGGGTCAAGATACGCAGTATTTT.

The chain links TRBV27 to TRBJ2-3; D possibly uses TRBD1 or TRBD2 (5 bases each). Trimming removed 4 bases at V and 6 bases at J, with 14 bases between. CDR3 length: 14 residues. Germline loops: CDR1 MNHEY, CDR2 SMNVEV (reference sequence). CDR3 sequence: CASSSPGGLDTQYF. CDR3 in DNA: TGTGCCAGCAGTTCCCCTGGGGGTTTGGATACGCAGTATTTT.

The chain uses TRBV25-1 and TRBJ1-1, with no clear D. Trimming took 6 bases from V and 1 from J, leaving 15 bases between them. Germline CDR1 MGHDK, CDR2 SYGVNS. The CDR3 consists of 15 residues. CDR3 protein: CASRGPGNPNTEAFF. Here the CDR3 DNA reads TGTGCCAGCAGGGGTCCGGGTAATCCGAACACTGAAGCTTTCTTT.

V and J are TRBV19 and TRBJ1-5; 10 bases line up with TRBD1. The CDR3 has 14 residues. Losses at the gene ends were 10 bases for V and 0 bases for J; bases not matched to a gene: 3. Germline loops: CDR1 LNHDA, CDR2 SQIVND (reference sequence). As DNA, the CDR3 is TGTGCCACCGGGGACAGGGGTAGCAATCAGCCCCAGCATTTT. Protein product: CATGDRGSNQPQHF.

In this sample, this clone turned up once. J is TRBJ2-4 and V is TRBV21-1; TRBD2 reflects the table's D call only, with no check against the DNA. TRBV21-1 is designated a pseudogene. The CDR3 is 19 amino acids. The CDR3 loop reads CASSAILAGISVAKNIQYF. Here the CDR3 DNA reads TGTGCCAGCAGCGCCATACTAGCGGGGATATCGGTAGCCAAAAACATTCAGTACTTC.

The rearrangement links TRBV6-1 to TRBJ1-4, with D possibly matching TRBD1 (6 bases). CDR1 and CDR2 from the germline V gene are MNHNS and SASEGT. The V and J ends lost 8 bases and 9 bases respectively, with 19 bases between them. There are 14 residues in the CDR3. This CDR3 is CASGRGQPAQKLFF. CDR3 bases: TGTGCCAGCGGGAGAGGACAGCCAGCCCAAAAACTGTTTTTT.

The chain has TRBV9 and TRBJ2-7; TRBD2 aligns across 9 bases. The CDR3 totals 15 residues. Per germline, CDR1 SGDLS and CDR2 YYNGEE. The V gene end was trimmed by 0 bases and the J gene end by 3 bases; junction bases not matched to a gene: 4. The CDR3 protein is CASSVGGREVYEQYF. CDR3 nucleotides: TGTGCCAGCAGCGTAGGCGGGAGGGAGGTCTACGAGCAGTACTTC.

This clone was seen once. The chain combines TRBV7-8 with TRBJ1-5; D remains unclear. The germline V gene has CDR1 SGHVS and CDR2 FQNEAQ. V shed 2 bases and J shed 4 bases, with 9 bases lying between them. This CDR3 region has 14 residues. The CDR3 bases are TGTGCCAGCAGCTTAAAGGGTTGGAATCAGCCCCAGCATTTT. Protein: CASSLKGWNQPQHF. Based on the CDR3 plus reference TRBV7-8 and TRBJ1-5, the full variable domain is GAGVSQSPRYKVAKRGQDVALRCDPISGHVSLFWYQQALGQGPEFLTYFQNEAQLDKSGLPSDRFFAERPEGSVSTLKIQRTQQEDSAVYLCASSLKGWNQPQHFGDGTRLSIL.

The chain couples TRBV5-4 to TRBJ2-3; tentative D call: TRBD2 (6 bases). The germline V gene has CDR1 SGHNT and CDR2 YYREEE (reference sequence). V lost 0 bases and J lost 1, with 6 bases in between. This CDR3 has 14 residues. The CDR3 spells CASSLERGTDTQYF. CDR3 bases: TGTGCCAGCAGCTTGGAGCGGGGCACAGATACGCAGTATTTT.